These 18 T cell receptor beta chains originate from one sample sequenced in a study of T cell responses to AZD1222 COVID-19 vaccine. Data came from immunoSEQ multiplex PCR; TCRdb stores just in-frame clones and leaves some out. The sample has 65,000 to 85,000 clones; around 89% are singletons. The material sequenced was peripheral blood, taken 28 days after the second dose of the MenACWY control vaccine. Receptors were obtained from an adult who received the MenACWY meningococcal vaccine as a control.

This chain links TRBV6-5 with TRBJ2-7, with 11 bases matching TRBD1. The length of the CDR3 is 16 residues. V lost 4 bases, J lost 4 bases, and 9 bases stayed unmatched. The V gene's germline CDR1 is MNHEY and CDR2 SVGAGI. CDR3 sequence: CASSLVEGQGEYEQYF. The DNA for the CDR3 is TGTGCCAGCAGTTTGGTAGAGGGACAGGGGGAGTACGAGCAGTACTTC.

The chain employs TRBV5-4 and TRBJ2-1; the D is unclear. The CDR3 has 12 amino acids. The germline V gene encodes CDR1 SGHNT and CDR2 YYREEE (reference sequence). V was pared by 0 bases and J by 7 bases, with 5 bases between. This CDR3 reads CASSLAQNEQFF. The CDR3, as DNA: TGTGCCAGCAGCTTGGCACAAAATGAGCAGTTCTTC.

By sample fraction, this clone is medium-sized. The V gene is TRBV4-2, the J gene TRBJ2-7; tentatively, D is TRBD1 or TRBD2 (5 bases each). The CDR3 sequence is 17 residues long. V was trimmed by 3 bases and J by 2 bases, leaving 20 bases between them. Germline assignment: CDR1 LGHNA and CDR2 YNFKEQ. CDR3 nucleotides: TGTGCCAGCAGCCAGGAGACTACCGGGACGGGGACCTACGAGCAGTACTTC. Protein product: CASSQETTGTGTYEQYF.

The V and J genes are TRBV5-1 and TRBJ2-2; 10 bases match TRBD2. CDR1 is SGHRS, CDR2 YFSETQ, per germline. V trimming: 6 bases; J trimming: 5 bases; junction bases outside the gene matches: 16. The CDR3 totals 18 residues. In DNA form, the CDR3 reads TGCGCCAGCACCTCTCTCTTTTCTAGCGGGGGCCGGACCGGGGAGCTGTTTTTT. Amino acids: CASTSLFSSGGRTGELFF.

J is TRBJ1-1 and V is TRBV5-4; no clear D. The ends were cut back, 4 bases at V and 0 bases at J, with 4 bases in the middle. The CDR3 has 12 amino acids. CDR1 and CDR2 (germline): SGHNT, YYREEE (reference sequence). In DNA form, the CDR3 reads TGTGCCAGCAGCATTGTGAACACTGAAGCTTTCTTT. Translating it yields CASSIVNTEAFF.

The J gene is TRBJ1-2, the V gene TRBV5-6; 8 bases align to TRBD1. The CDR3 is made up of 14 amino acids. After removal of 4 bases from V and 8 bases from J, the junction contained 10 bases not matched to a gene. The germline CDR1 and CDR2 sequences are SGHDT and YYEEEE. The DNA of the CDR3 is TGTGCCAGCAGCCCCGACCCGACAGGGGTGGGCTACACCTTC. It yields the protein CASSPDPTGVGYTF.

This chain joins TRBV19 and TRBJ1-2; D is unclear. Trimming stripped 3 bases from V and 5 bases from J, with 10 bases between. The CDR3 length is 13 residues. The germline V gene has CDR1 LNHDA and CDR2 SQIVND (reference sequence). CDR3 residues: CASSIGGNYGYTF. CDR3 DNA sequence: TGTGCCAGTAGTATCGGCGGAAATTATGGCTACACCTTC. The full variable domain, in which reference TRBV19 and TRBJ1-2 provide the parts outside the CDR3, is DGGITQSPKYLFRKEGQNVTLSCEQNLNHDAMYWYRQDPGQGLRLIYYSQIVNDFQKGDIAEGYSVSREKKESFPLTVTSAQKNPTAFYLCASSIGGNYGYTFGSGTRLTVV.

By share, this clone ranks as medium-sized. The chain has TRBV9 and TRBJ2-1, with 7 nucleotides matching TRBD1. After removal of 4 bases from V and 0 bases from J, the junction contained 4 bases not matched to a gene. The CDR3 extends over 15 amino acids. Germline lookup yields CDR1 SGDLS and CDR2 YYNGEE. The CDR3 spells CASSPQGNSYNEQFF. The CDR3 DNA follows: TGTGCCAGCAGCCCACAGGGGAACTCCTACAATGAGCAGTTCTTC.

The chain links TRBV6-6 to TRBJ2-3, with D perhaps TRBD2 (6 bases). Germline-derived CDR1 and CDR2 are MNHNY and SVGAGI (reference sequence). V was clipped by 10 bases and J by 0 bases, with 17 bases between them. CDR3 size: 15 residues. The CDR3 region is CATKPTGTSTDTQYF. CDR3 in DNA: TGTGCCACCAAACCAACCGGGACTAGCACAGATACGCAGTATTTT.

In this sample, this clone turned up once. The chain couples TRBV6-5 to TRBJ2-1; D ambiguous. Looked up from germline, CDR1 is MNHEY and CDR2 is SVGAGI. The CDR3 totals 15 residues. The ends were cut back, 7 bases at V and 1 base at J, with 14 bases in the middle. The CDR3 DNA reads as TGTGCCAGCATCCTTGACACCGGGTCCTACAATGAGCAGTTCTTC. Its translation: CASILDTGSYNEQFF.

The rearrangement links TRBV28 to TRBJ1-3; a weak D match, TRBD1 (5 bases). Germline lookup yields CDR1 MDHEN and CDR2 SYDVKM. The CDR3 is made up of 14 amino acids. V lost 3 bases and J lost 0, with 6 bases in between. The CDR3 sequence: CASSFGGSGNTIYF. The CDR3 DNA reads TGTGCCAGCAGTTTCGGGGGCTCTGGAAACACCATATATTTT.

Turning to this clone: One junction end does not reproduce the germline sequence, and a read error may be involved. The DNA of the CDR3 is TGTGCCTGCAGTGAAGCGACTCCGGGACACCCAGCCGGCGGGGTGAACACTGAAGCTTTCTTT. It is translated as CACSEATPGHPAGGVNTEAFF. J is TRBJ1-1 and V is TRBV6-1; weak D call: TRBD1 (6 bases). This CDR3 comprises 21 residues. Germline CDR1 is MNHNS and CDR2 is SASEGT.

The chain is built from TRBV5-5 and TRBJ1-4; 9 bases line up with TRBD1. The germline V gene has CDR1 SGHKS and CDR2 YYEKEE (reference sequence). CDR3 size: 15 residues. V was pared by 2 bases and J by 5 bases, with 4 bases of the junction left unmatched. CDR3 in amino acids: CASSFGQGLNEKLFF. CDR3 coding DNA: TGTGCCAGCAGCTTCGGACAGGGGCTAAATGAAAAACTGTTTTTT.

The chain carries TRBV4-3 and TRBJ1-4; tentatively, D is TRBD1 (6 bases). V was pared by 4 bases and J by 2 bases, with 11 bases between. CDR1 and CDR2 (germline): LGHNA, YSLEER. The CDR3 has 15 residues. This CDR3 is CASSLGGSTNEKLFF. The CDR3 coding sequence is TGCGCCAGCAGCCTAGGGGGGTCGACTAATGAAAAACTGTTTTTT.

The chain couples TRBV7-2 to TRBJ1-4; no firm D call. The CDR3 runs 15 residues. The germline V gene encodes CDR1 SGHTA and CDR2 FQGNSA. The germline V and J ends were trimmed by 1 base and 6 bases, with 12 bases remaining between them. The CDR3 region is CASSLGSGVYEKLFF. The CDR3 DNA reads TGTGCCAGCAGCTTAGGTAGTGGGGTATATGAAAAACTGTTTTTT.

The V call is TRBV5-1, the J call TRBJ2-1, with 12 bases aligning to TRBD1. After removal of 5 bases from V and 7 bases from J, the junction contained 10 bases not matched to a gene. Germline values: CDR1 SGHRS, CDR2 YFSETQ. The CDR3 runs 16 residues. The CDR3 DNA reads as TGCGCCAGCAGTCTCTCTCCGGGACAGGGGGCGAATGAGCAGTTCTTC. This translates into CASSLSPGQGANEQFF. The full variable domain, with the rest looked up from reference TRBV5-1 and TRBJ2-1, is KAGVTQTPRYLIKTRGQQVTLSCSPISGHRSVSWYQQTPGQGLQFLFEYFSETQRNKGNFPGRFSGRQFSNSRSEMNVSTLELGDSALYLCASSLSPGQGANEQFFGPGTRLTVL.

This rearrangement joins TRBV5-6 to TRBJ1-2; D remains ambiguous. V shed 5 bases and J shed 5 bases, with 19 bases lying between them. CDR3 length: 15 residues. Germline V gene data show CDR1 as SGHDT and CDR2 as YYEEEE. The CDR3 here is CASSPDYREKYGYTF. CDR3 DNA: TGTGCCAGCAGTCCGGACTATAGGGAGAAGTATGGCTACACCTTC.

The rearrangement uses TRBV7-2 and TRBJ2-3, with 10 nucleotides matching TRBD2. The germline gives CDR1 SGHTA, CDR2 FQGNSA. J was trimmed by 4 bases and V by 2 bases; bases with no gene match: 9. The CDR3 spans 17 residues. DNA for the CDR3: TGTGCCAGCAGCTTAAGTGGAGCGGGGGGGCCCGCAGATACGCAGTATTTT. Amino acid sequence: CASSLSGAGGPADTQYF.